The 22 T cell receptor beta chains presented below share a single source sample, sequenced in a study of cytomegalovirus exposure and HLA in healthy donors. 13 Jbeta primers and 60 Vbeta primers were used for the PCR. Assay: immunoSEQ multiplex PCR; the TCRdb copy retains only in-frame clones and omits some. The sample shows tens of thousands of clones, less than 80% of them seen only once. The sequencing input was PBMCs. The source of these receptors is a man younger than 45 in good health and CMV-seronegative.

The V call is TRBV6-1, the J call TRBJ1-1; 8 nucleotides match TRBD1. Germline V lookup: CDR1 MNHNS, CDR2 SASEGT. After removal of 8 bases from V and 5 bases from J, the junction contained 13 bases not matched to a gene. The CDR3 extends over 15 amino acids. The CDR3 region has the DNA TGTGCCAGCGGGTTAACAGACAGGGGAAGGACTGAAGCTTTCTTT. As protein: CASGLTDRGRTEAFF.

Of note for this clone: This same CDR3 is encoded by further DNA sequences in the sample. The V call is TRBV6-1, the J call TRBJ1-5; 7 nucleotides match TRBD1. Trimming cost V 6 bases and J 3 bases; bases outside gene matches: 2. Looked up from germline, CDR1 is MNHNS and CDR2 is SASEGT. The CDR3 extends over 13 amino acids. The CDR3 region is CASRGQPNQPQHF. The CDR3 coding sequence is TGTGCCAGCAGGGGACAGCCCAATCAGCCCCAGCATTTT.

The chain couples TRBV4-1 to TRBJ2-1; TRBD2 matches 7 bases. Germline V gene data show CDR1 as MGHRA and CDR2 as YSYEKL. J lost 8 bases, V lost 0 bases, and 7 bases had no gene match. This CDR3 has 15 residues. DNA for the CDR3: TGCGCCAGCAGCCAAGATCATAGCGGGTTCGATGAGCAGTTCTTC. Protein product: CASSQDHSGFDEQFF.

The genes are TRBV9 and TRBJ2-7; D is perhaps TRBD2 (7 bases). The CDR3 totals 13 residues. V lost 0 bases to trimming and J lost 6 bases, with 10 bases between them. Germline CDR1 and CDR2: SGDLS and YYNGEE. CDR3 nucleotide sequence: TGTGCCAGCAGCGTAGGGGGGGGCCTCGAGCAGTACTTC. Encoded protein: CASSVGGGLEQYF.

The gene calls are TRBV27 and TRBJ2-7, with D possibly TRBD2 on 6 matching bases. This CDR3 has 14 residues. The V and J ends lost 5 bases and 2 bases respectively, with 13 bases between them. Germline assignment: CDR1 MNHEY and CDR2 SMNVEV (reference sequence). The CDR3 sequence is CASSGRGLAYEQYF. The DNA for the CDR3 is TGTGCCAGCAGTGGTAGGGGACTTGCCTACGAGCAGTACTTC.

The sample holds a few counts of this clone. The V gene is TRBV6-5, the J gene TRBJ1-2, with 8 nucleotides matching TRBD1. Germline trimming cut 10 bases from V and 7 bases from J; bases unmatched to any gene: 8. Per the germline V gene, CDR1 is MNHEY and CDR2 is SVGAGI. This CDR3 is built from 12 residues. The CDR3 nucleotides are TGTGCCACCACGGACAGGGCCTCTGGCTACACCTTC. It specifies CATTDRASGYTF.

This clone was seen a handful of times. The rearrangement uses TRBV9 and TRBJ2-2; a weak D match, TRBD1 (6 bases). This CDR3 region has 15 residues. Germline-derived CDR1 and CDR2 are SGDLS and YYNGEE. Trimming took 0 bases from V and 7 from J, leaving 13 bases between them. The CDR3, as DNA: TGTGCCAGCAGCGTAGAGGCAGGGGCTAACGGGGAGCTGTTTTTT. Amino acid sequence: CASSVEAGANGELFF.

The chain recombines TRBV7-9 with TRBJ2-5; D perhaps matches TRBD2 (5 bases). Germline values: CDR1 SEHNR, CDR2 FQNEAQ (reference sequence). The CDR3 covers 13 residues. V was clipped by 5 bases and J by 4 bases, with 11 bases between them. In DNA, the CDR3 is TGTGCCAGCAGCCCCGGGGTGCCAGAGACCCAGTACTTC. This sequence encodes CASSPGVPETQYF.

The chain couples TRBV5-6 to TRBJ1-4; 11 nucleotides agree with TRBD1. Trimming removed 0 bases from V and 8 bases from J; junction bases left unmatched: 0. Germline CDR1 and CDR2: SGHDT and YYEEEE. This CDR3 is built from 14 residues. The CDR3 coding sequence is TGTGCCAGCAGCTTGGGGGACAGGGGGGAAAAACTGTTTTTT. Amino acid sequence: CASSLGDRGEKLFF.

This chain joins TRBV28 and TRBJ1-1, with D hard to call. This CDR3 region has 15 residues. Trimming shortened V by 2 bases and J by 7 bases, and 17 bases separated the two germline ends. Germline loops: CDR1 MDHEN, CDR2 SYDVKM. The CDR3 spells CASSLMFGLAGEAFF. CDR3 sequence (DNA): TGTGCCAGCAGTTTAATGTTCGGGTTGGCGGGTGAAGCTTTCTTT.

The CDR3: CSVEKTGRDTQYF. The DNA for the CDR3 is TGCAGCGTTGAAAAGACAGGGAGAGATACGCAGTATTTT. This chain joins TRBV29-1 and TRBJ2-3, with 7 bases that match TRBD1. This CDR3 is 13 amino acids long. Germline V gene lookup returns CDR1 SQVTM and CDR2 ANQGSEA. The ends lost 2 bases at V and 5 bases at J; junction bases unmatched: 4.

The J gene is TRBJ2-1, the V gene TRBV29-1, with no clear D. This CDR3 spans 12 amino acids. V lost 3 bases and J lost 12, with 15 bases in between. Germline loops: CDR1 SQVTM, CDR2 ANQGSEA. CDR3 sequence reads: CSVEPGLNGQFF. For the CDR3, the DNA is TGCAGCGTTGAGCCAGGTCTCAACGGGCAGTTCTTC.

This chain links TRBV28 with TRBJ2-3, with 11 positions matching TRBD2. Trimming cost V 3 bases and J 3 bases; bases outside gene matches: 5. The CDR3 is 16 residues long. Germline V gene sequence: CDR1 MDHEN, CDR2 SYDVKM. The CDR3 spells CASSFILAGGTDTQYF. The CDR3 nucleotides read TGTGCCAGCAGTTTCATATTAGCGGGAGGGACAGATACGCAGTATTTT.

This clone has a handful of counts. This chain joins TRBV29-1 and TRBJ1-3; D is uncertain. The V gene lost 7 bases and the J gene lost 5 bases, with 9 bases spanning the gap. Per germline, CDR1 SQVTM and CDR2 ANQGSEA. The CDR3 length is 11 residues. The CDR3 sequence: CSADSRNTIYF. The CDR3 bases are TGCAGCGCAGACTCGAGAAACACCATATATTTT.

This clone came up once. The J gene is TRBJ2-7, the V gene TRBV27; D may be TRBD1 (5 bases). The V end lost 2 bases, the J end lost 3 bases, and 11 bases lay between the germline ends. CDR1 and CDR2 from the germline V gene are MNHEY and SMNVEV (reference sequence). The CDR3 runs to 14 residues. CDR3 DNA: TGTGCCAGCAGTTTAAAGGGGTGGGACTACGAGCAGTACTTC. This translates into CASSLKGWDYEQYF.

The rearrangement joins TRBV5-1 to TRBJ2-7; D is ambiguous. V was cut by 8 bases and J by 6 bases, with 15 bases left in between. CDR1 is SGHRS, CDR2 YFSETQ, per germline. The CDR3 length is 12 residues. The CDR3 here is CASSIRFSEQYF. The CDR3 DNA reads TGCGCCAGTTCAATCCGTTTCAGCGAGCAGTACTTC. Full variable domain (remainder filled in from reference TRBV5-1 and TRBJ2-7): KAGVTQTPRYLIKTRGQQVTLSCSPISGHRSVSWYQQTPGQGLQFLFEYFSETQRNKGNFPGRFSGRQFSNSRSEMNVSTLELGDSALYLCASSIRFSEQYFGPGTRLTVT.

This clone was detected only a few times. The gene calls are TRBV15 and TRBJ1-3; 7 bases are shared with TRBD1. V was pared by 4 bases and J by 0 bases, with 6 bases of the junction left unmatched. This CDR3 is built from 16 residues. The V gene's germline CDR1 is LNHNV and CDR2 YYDKDF (reference sequence). The DNA for the CDR3 is TGTGCCACCAGCACGAACAGGGGAGTCTCTGGAAACACCATATATTTT. Amino acids: CATSTNRGVSGNTIYF.

CDR3: CASSLTASGANVLTF. The CDR3 region has the DNA TGCGCCAGCAGCTTGACAGCTTCTGGGGCCAACGTCCTGACTTTC. The V and J genes are TRBV5-1 and TRBJ2-6; D is unclear. V dropped 1 base and J dropped 1 base, with 6 bases sitting between them. The CDR3 spans 15 residues. CDR1 SGHRS and CDR2 YFSETQ come from the germline V gene.

This clone has a handful of counts. This chain uses TRBV6-1 with TRBJ1-1, with 7 bases that match TRBD1. Looked up from germline, CDR1 is MNHNS and CDR2 is SASEGT. This CDR3 comprises 12 residues. Trimming at V came to 4 bases and at J to 10 bases, leaving 6 bases not matched to a gene. The CDR3 DNA reads as TGTGCCAGCAGTGCCCGGACAGGAGGAGCTTTCTTT. Translated, it gives CASSARTGGAFF.

The J gene is TRBJ1-5, the V gene TRBV6-6; tentative D call: TRBD1 (5 bases). V lost 4 bases, J lost 3 bases, and 7 bases lay in between. This CDR3 spans 13 amino acids. Germline CDR1 reads MNHNY; CDR2 reads SVGAGI (reference sequence). CDR3 amino acids: CASSWDFNQPQHF. In nucleotides, the CDR3 is TGTGCCAGCAGTTGGGACTTCAATCAGCCCCAGCATTTT.

This clone has only one observation. This chain connects TRBV30 to TRBJ2-7; the match to TRBD2 covers 8 bases. J lost 5 bases, V lost 1 base, and 13 bases had no gene match. CDR3 length: 16 residues. Per the germline V gene, CDR1 is GTSNPN and CDR2 is SVGIG (reference sequence). CDR3 in amino acids: CAWSATAAGEGHEQYF. The CDR3 nucleotides are TGTGCCTGGAGTGCAACTGCAGCGGGAGAGGGCCACGAGCAGTACTTC.

The V gene is TRBV28, the J gene TRBJ2-3; 10 bases are a match to TRBD1. The CDR3 extends over 16 amino acids. The V segment lost 7 bases and the J segment 4 bases; nucleotides outside the gene matches: 11. Per the germline V gene, CDR1 is MDHEN and CDR2 is SYDVKM. The CDR3 sequence is CASKIDRGRSADTQYF. DNA for the CDR3: TGTGCCAGCAAGATTGACAGGGGGCGTTCAGCAGATACGCAGTATTTT. The whole variable domain, filled in from reference TRBV28 and TRBJ2-3, reads DVKVTQSSRYLVKRTGEKVFLECVQDMDHENMFWYRQDPGLGLRLIYFSYDVKMKEKGDIPEGYSVSREKKERFSLILESASTNQTSMYLCASKIDRGRSADTQYFGPGTRLTVL.